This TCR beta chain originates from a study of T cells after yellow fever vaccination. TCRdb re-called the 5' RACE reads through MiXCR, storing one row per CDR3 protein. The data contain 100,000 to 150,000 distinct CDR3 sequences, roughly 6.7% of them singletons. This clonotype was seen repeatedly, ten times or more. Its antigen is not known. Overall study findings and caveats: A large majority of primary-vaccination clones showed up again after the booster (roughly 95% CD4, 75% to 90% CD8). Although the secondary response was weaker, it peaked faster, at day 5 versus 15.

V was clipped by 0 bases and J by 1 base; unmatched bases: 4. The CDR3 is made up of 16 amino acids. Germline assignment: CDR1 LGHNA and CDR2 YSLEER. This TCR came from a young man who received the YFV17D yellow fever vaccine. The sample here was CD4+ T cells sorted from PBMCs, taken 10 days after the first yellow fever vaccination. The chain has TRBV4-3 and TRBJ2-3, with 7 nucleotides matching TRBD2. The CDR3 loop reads CASSQESGARTDTQYF. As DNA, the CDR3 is TGCGCCAGCAGCCAAGAAAGCGGGGCCCGCACAGATACGCAGTATTTT.